Below, 17 T cell receptor beta chains from the same sample are listed, as sequenced in a study of T cell changes during pregnancy in multiple sclerosis. The assay was immunoSEQ multiplex PCR, and TCRdb's table has in-frame clones only and misses some. The sample has roughly 28,000 clones, about 89% seen once. This specimen was CD8+ T cells from peripheral blood mononuclear cells, taken before pregnancy. The receptor set was obtained from a female donor with multiple sclerosis, enrolled in a pregnancy study.

The chain links TRBV4-2 to TRBJ1-2; 7 nucleotides align to TRBD1. Trimming cost V 3 bases and J 6 bases; bases outside gene matches: 7. There are 14 residues in the CDR3. Germline loops: CDR1 LGHNA, CDR2 YNFKEQ. CDR3 sequence (DNA): TGTGCCAGCAGCCATTCGGGACAGTCAGATGGCTACACCTTC. This translates into CASSHSGQSDGYTF.

The chain's CDR3 is CSVAGTSGRADTGELFF. Here the CDR3 DNA reads TGCAGCGTTGCCGGGACTAGCGGGAGGGCGGACACCGGGGAGCTGTTTTTT. The genes are TRBV29-1 and TRBJ2-2; TRBD2 aligns across 16 bases. Trimming took 4 bases from V and 3 from J; bases not matched to a gene: 5. CDR1 is SQVTM, CDR2 ANQGSEA, per germline. The CDR3 consists of 17 residues.

The rearrangement links TRBV4-3 to TRBJ2-4, with 9 nucleotides matching TRBD2. The CDR3 runs 16 residues. CDR1 is LGHNA, CDR2 YSLEER, per germline. V trimming: 3 bases; J trimming: 8 bases; junction bases outside the gene matches: 11. This CDR3 is CASSQQIAGEGDIQYF. The CDR3 nucleotides are TGCGCCAGCAGCCAGCAAATAGCGGGAGAGGGGGACATTCAGTACTTC.

The chain is built from TRBV19 and TRBJ1-1; TRBD1 might be the D (5 bases). CDR3 length equals 14 residues. The germline V gene encodes CDR1 LNHDA and CDR2 SQIVND (reference sequence). The V end lost 4 bases, the J end lost 1 base, and 10 bases lay between the germline ends. CDR3 protein: CASSTRQQNTEAFF. The CDR3 coding sequence is TGTGCCAGTAGTACTCGACAGCAGAACACTGAAGCTTTCTTT.

The chain couples TRBV7-6 to TRBJ2-7, with 8 bases aligning to TRBD2. The germline V gene encodes CDR1 SGHVS and CDR2 FNYEAQ. The CDR3 runs to 17 residues. The J segment lost 3 bases and the V segment lost 1 base, leaving 11 bases of the junction unmatched. CDR3 in DNA: TGTGCCAGCAGCTTAGAAGCGGGACTAGAATTAGGCTACGAGCAGTACTTC. This encodes CASSLEAGLELGYEQYF.

The rearrangement links TRBV7-9 to TRBJ2-6; weak D call: TRBD1 (6 bases). Germline V CDR1 and CDR2: SEHNR, FQNEAQ (reference sequence). This CDR3 is 19 amino acids long. The V end was cut by 4 bases, the J end by 4 bases, with 23 bases between. This CDR3 reads CASSSDRDIVLWGANVLTF. CDR3 sequence (DNA): TGTGCCAGCAGCTCCGACCGGGACATTGTGCTCTGGGGGGCCAACGTCCTGACTTTC.

This chain uses TRBV13 with TRBJ2-3, with TRBD2 matching over 9 bases. With V trimmed by 5 bases and J by 1 base, 7 bases remained unmatched. Per the germline V gene, CDR1 is PRHDT and CDR2 is FYEKMQ (reference sequence). There are 16 residues in the CDR3. CDR3 region: CASSVQVAGGTDTQYF. For the CDR3, the DNA is TGTGCCAGCAGCGTTCAGGTAGCGGGGGGCACAGATACGCAGTATTTT.

The chain employs TRBV7-3 and TRBJ2-1; D not resolved. From germline, CDR1 is SGHTA and CDR2 FQGTGA. This CDR3 comprises 17 residues. The V gene lost 5 bases and the J gene lost 2 bases, with 19 bases spanning the gap. The CDR3 spells CASSLNLGAPAYNEQFF. CDR3 in DNA: TGTGCCAGCAGCCTCAATTTGGGCGCCCCTGCCTACAATGAGCAGTTCTTC.

The V and J genes are TRBV29-1 and TRBJ2-5; 8 nucleotides agree with TRBD2. The last part of the DNA fits TRBJ2-7 better; the J call may be wrong. Germline loops: CDR1 SQVTM, CDR2 ANQGSEA. The CDR3 has 14 amino acids. CDR3 loop: CSVNGLAGSYEQYF. In nucleotides, the CDR3 is TGCAGCGTGAATGGCCTAGCGGGCTCCTACGAGCAGTACTTC.

This chain uses TRBV10-3 with TRBJ2-2, with TRBD2 as a possible D gene (5 bases). Deletions cut 3 bases from V and 6 bases from J, with 11 bases between. This CDR3 contains 14 residues. Germline CDR1 ENHRY, CDR2 SYGVKD. DNA of the CDR3: TGTGCCATCAGTGACCCAGTAGCGCCCGGGGAGCTGTTTTTT. The encoded protein is CAISDPVAPGELFF.

The chain couples TRBV7-9 to TRBJ2-7; D is unclear. Trimming took 3 bases from V and 0 from J, leaving 6 bases between them. In germline, CDR1 is SEHNR, CDR2 FQNEAQ (reference sequence). The length of the CDR3 is 13 residues. The CDR3 region is CASSFPGSYEQYF. As DNA, the CDR3 is TGTGCCAGCAGCTTTCCAGGCTCCTACGAGCAGTACTTC.

The genes are TRBV7-3 and TRBJ2-1, with TRBD2 matching over 12 bases. Germline V gives CDR1 SGHTA, CDR2 FQGTGA. There are 20 residues in the CDR3. V trimming: 5 bases; J trimming: 1 base; junction bases outside the gene matches: 15. Here the CDR3 reads CASSPSLAGTSGLSYNEQFF. The CDR3 coding sequence is TGTGCCAGCAGCCCCAGCCTGGCTGGGACTAGCGGGTTGTCCTACAATGAGCAGTTCTTC. The entire variable domain, with the rest obtained from reference TRBV7-3 and TRBJ2-1, is as follows: GAGVSQTPSNKVTEKGKYVELRCDPISGHTALYWYRQSLGQGPEFLIYFQGTGAADDSGLPNDRFFAVRPEGSVSTLKIQRTERGDSAVYLCASSPSLAGTSGLSYNEQFFGPGTRLTVL.

This rearrangement joins TRBV7-9 to TRBJ2-7, with a possible D match to TRBD1 (5 bases). The CDR3 is 13 amino acids. V lost 5 bases and J 0 bases, leaving 8 bases between the germline ends. The germline V gene has CDR1 SEHNR and CDR2 FQNEAQ (reference sequence). CDR3: CASSPDSSYEQYF. The CDR3 DNA is TGTGCCAGCAGCCCTGACAGCTCCTACGAGCAGTACTTC.

The chain has TRBV15 and TRBJ1-1; 8 positions match TRBD1. Trimming cost V 1 base and J 7 bases; bases outside gene matches: 17. The CDR3 consists of 18 residues. In germline, CDR1 is LNHNV, CDR2 YYDKDF (reference sequence). The CDR3 spells CATSRVAGGRMGPFEAFF. The DNA of the CDR3 is TGTGCCACCAGCAGAGTTGCAGGGGGCAGGATGGGGCCTTTTGAAGCTTTCTTT.

This chain joins TRBV4-3 and TRBJ1-1; 9 bases fit TRBD1. There are 16 residues in the CDR3. Germline V gives CDR1 LGHNA, CDR2 YSLEER. V shed 3 bases, J shed 6 bases, and the junction held 11 bases outside the gene matches. The CDR3 sequence is CASSQLPGQGASEAFF. The CDR3 DNA reads TGCGCCAGCAGCCAGCTTCCGGGACAGGGCGCCTCTGAAGCTTTCTTT.

V usage is TRBV7-9 and J usage is TRBJ1-5, with 9 bases lining up with TRBD1. CDR3 length equals 18 residues. Germline trimming cut 5 bases from V and 3 bases from J; bases unmatched to any gene: 14. Germline values: CDR1 SEHNR, CDR2 FQNEAQ (reference sequence). The CDR3 nucleotides are TGTGCCAGCAGCCATAGCCGGGACAGGGATGTTATCAATCAGCCCCAGCATTTT. It yields the protein CASSHSRDRDVINQPQHF.

This clone was found once. The chain combines TRBV15 with TRBJ2-1, with 7 nucleotides matching TRBD1. V lost 0 bases, J lost 10 bases, and 9 bases stayed unmatched. This CDR3 comprises 15 residues. Germline V CDR1 and CDR2: LNHNV, YYDKDF (reference sequence). CDR3 loop: CATSREGRQGLEQFF. As DNA, the CDR3 is TGTGCCACCAGCAGAGAAGGCCGACAGGGATTAGAGCAGTTCTTC.